This T cell receptor beta chain was sequenced in a study of T and B cells in COVID-19 patients. BIOMED2 TRB-A/B primer pools were used in multiplex TRB PCR. TCRdb re-analysed the multiplex PCR reads in MiXCR, keeping a single row per CDR3 protein. Here the sample spans roughly 27,000 distinct CDR3 sequences, around a third being singletons. TRB was amplified from around 250-500 ng of blood genomic DNA. Trimming left V 2 bases short and J 8 bases short, with 12 bases between. The CDR3 runs 14 residues. Looked up from germline, CDR1 is MNHEY and CDR2 is SMNVEV (reference sequence). This clonotype has at least ten counts.

The specimen sequenced was blood. The chain is built from TRBV27 and TRBJ1-4, with a tentative D call TRBD1 (6 bases). This clonotype was obtained from a human donor who had recovered from COVID-19. CDR3 DNA sequence: TGTGCCAGCAGTTTAGGCAGGGGACGGGAAAAACTGTTTTTT. It encodes CASSLGRGREKLFF.